This TCR beta chain was recovered during a study of radiotherapy plus CTLA-4 blockade in lung cancer. For the study at large: Objective responses occurred in 18% of patients; 25% to 40% had disease control.

The assay was immunoSEQ multiplex PCR, and TCRdb's table has in-frame clones only and misses some. The repertoire consists of 120,000 or so clones, with 85% to 90% occurring once and the leading ten covering about 7%. In the case of this clone: Its target is not known.

The CDR3 is 14 amino acids. Germline values: CDR1 SEHNR, CDR2 FQNEAQ (reference sequence). V was clipped by 6 bases and J by 0 bases, with 11 bases between them. Findings of the study overall: How blood T cell clones changed early, along with interferon-beta, reportedly forecast response best. Clones of tumor-derived TCRs expanded in blood after radiotherapy plus ipilimumab.

It was focal radiation plus CTLA-4 blockade with ipilimumab that patients with chemo-refractory metastatic non-small-cell lung cancer received. The sequences come from peripheral blood, collected from a patient treated with radiotherapy plus ipilimumab. The rearrangement links TRBV7-9 to TRBJ1-1; the D is unclear. This clonotype was obtained from a human donor with non-small cell lung cancer that progressed on radiotherapy plus ipilimumab. The CDR3 DNA follows: TGTGCCAGCAGTTATGGAACAGTGAACACTGAAGCTTTCTTT. It yields the protein CASSYGTVNTEAFF.